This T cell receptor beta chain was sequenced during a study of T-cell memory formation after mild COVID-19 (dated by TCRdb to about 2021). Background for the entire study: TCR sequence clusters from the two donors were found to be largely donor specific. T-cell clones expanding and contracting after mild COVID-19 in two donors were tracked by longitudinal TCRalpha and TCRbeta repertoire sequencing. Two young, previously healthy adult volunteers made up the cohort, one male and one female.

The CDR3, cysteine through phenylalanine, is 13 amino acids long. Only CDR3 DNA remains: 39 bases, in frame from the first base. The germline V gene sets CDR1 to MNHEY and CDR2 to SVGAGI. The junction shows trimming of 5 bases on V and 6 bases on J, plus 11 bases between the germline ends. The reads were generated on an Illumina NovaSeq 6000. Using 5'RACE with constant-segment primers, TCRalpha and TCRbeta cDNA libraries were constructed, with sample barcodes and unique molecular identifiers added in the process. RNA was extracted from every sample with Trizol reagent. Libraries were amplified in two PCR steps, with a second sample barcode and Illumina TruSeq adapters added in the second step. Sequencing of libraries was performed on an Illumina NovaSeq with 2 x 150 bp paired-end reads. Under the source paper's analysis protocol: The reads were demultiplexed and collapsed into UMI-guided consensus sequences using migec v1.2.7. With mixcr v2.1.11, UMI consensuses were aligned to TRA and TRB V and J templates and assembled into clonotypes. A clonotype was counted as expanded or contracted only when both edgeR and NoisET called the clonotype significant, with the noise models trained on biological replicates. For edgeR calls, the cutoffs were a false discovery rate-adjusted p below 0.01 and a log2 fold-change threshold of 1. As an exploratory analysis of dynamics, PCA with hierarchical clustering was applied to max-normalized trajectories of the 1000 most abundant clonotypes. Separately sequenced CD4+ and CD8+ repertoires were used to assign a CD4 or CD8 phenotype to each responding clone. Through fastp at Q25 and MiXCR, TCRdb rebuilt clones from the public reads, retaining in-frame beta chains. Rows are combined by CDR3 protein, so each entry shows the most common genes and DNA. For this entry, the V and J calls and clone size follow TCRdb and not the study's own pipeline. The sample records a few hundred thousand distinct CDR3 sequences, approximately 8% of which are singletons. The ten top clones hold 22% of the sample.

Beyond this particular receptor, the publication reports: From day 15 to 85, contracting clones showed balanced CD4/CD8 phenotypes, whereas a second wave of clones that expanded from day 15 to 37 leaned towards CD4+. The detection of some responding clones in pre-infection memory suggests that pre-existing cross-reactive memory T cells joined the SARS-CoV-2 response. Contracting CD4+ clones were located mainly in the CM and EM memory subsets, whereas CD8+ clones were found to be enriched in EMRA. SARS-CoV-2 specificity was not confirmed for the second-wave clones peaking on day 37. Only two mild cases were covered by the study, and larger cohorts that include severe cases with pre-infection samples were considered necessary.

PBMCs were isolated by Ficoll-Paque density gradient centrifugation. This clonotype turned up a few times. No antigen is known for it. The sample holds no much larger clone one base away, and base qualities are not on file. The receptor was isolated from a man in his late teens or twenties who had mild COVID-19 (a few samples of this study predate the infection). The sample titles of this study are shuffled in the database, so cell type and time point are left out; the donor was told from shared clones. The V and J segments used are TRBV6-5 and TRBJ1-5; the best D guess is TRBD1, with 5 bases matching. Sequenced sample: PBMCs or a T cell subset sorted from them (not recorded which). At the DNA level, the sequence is TGTGCCAGCAGTACCAGGGCCAGTCAGCCCCAGCATTTT. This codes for CASSTRASQPQHF.